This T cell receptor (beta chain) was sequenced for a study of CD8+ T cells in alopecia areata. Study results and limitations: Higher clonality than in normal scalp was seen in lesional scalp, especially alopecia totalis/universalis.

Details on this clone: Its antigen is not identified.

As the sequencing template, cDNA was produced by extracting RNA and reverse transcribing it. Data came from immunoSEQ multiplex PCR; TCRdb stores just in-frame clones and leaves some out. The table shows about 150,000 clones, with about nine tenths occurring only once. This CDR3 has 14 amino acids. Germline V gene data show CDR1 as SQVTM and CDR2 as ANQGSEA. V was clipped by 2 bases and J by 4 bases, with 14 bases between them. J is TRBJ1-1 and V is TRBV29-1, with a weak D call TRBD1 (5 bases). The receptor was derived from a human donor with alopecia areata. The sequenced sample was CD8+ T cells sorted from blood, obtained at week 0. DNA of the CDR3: TGCAGCGTTGAACAGGGTACTCTCCGCACTGAAGCTTTCTTT. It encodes CSVEQGTLRTEAFF.